These T cell receptor beta chains were read from a single sample in a study of CD8 T cells in Susac syndrome. One entry per CDR3 protein results from TCRdb running MiXCR on the immunoSEQ multiplex PCR reads. The data show hundreds of thousands of distinct CDR3 sequences, approximately 90% seen once. The material sequenced was CD8+ T cells from PBMCs. All receptors come from a human donor with multiple sclerosis. CDR3s include the opening cysteine and the closing phenylalanine or tryptophan. The D gene is left open where the match is weak. The size field is filled for only some rows; it gives once, few, many or a size class.

j_call clone_size v_call d_call cdr3_nt cdr3_aa
TRBJ2-1 - TRBV27 - TGTGCCAGCAGTTTAGCGACATCTGGCTCCTACAATGAGCAGTTCTTC CASSLATSGSYNEQFF
TRBJ1-2 - TRBV7-9 - TGTGCCAGCAGCTTGGGGACTCCCTATGGCTACACCTTC CASSLGTPYGYTF
TRBJ2-7 few TRBV6-2/TRBV6-3 - TGTGCCAGCAGTTACACCCACTACGAGCAGTACTTC CASSYTHYEQYF
TRBJ1-6 - TRBV25-1 - TGTGCCAGCAGTGTTAACAGCAATTCACCCCTCCACTTT CASSVNSNSPLHF
TRBJ1-5 - TRBV28 - TGTGCCAGCAGCCTCGTGGGGGGTGGAAGCAATCAGCCCCAGCATTTT CASSLVGGGSNQPQHF
TRBJ2-1 - TRBV29-1 - TGCAGCGTTGGAACAGACGGCTACAATGAGCAGTTCTTC CSVGTDGYNEQFF
TRBJ1-2 - TRBV29-1 - TGCAGCGTTCCCGAAGGGGGCTATGGCTACACCTTC CSVPEGGYGYTF
TRBJ2-1 - TRBV4-1 - TGCGCCAGCAGCCAAGGGGCGGGGAAGGATGAGCAGTTCTTC CASSQGAGKDEQFF
TRBJ1-5 - TRBV7-8 - TGTGCCAGCAGCTCGGGATCAGAGTTCAGCAATCAGCCCCAGCATTTT CASSSGSEFSNQPQHF
TRBJ2-3 - TRBV6-5 - TGTGCCAGCCTCGGGGAGACAGATACGCAGTATTTT CASLGETDTQYF
TRBJ2-3 - TRBV2 - TGTGCCAGCTTGGACTACACAGATACGCAGTATTTT CASLDYTDTQYF
TRBJ1-6 - TRBV4-3 - TGCGCCAGCAGCCAGGAGGACGGAGGGCATTCACCCCTCCACTTT CASSQEDGGHSPLHF
TRBJ1-1 - TRBV20-1 - TGCAGTGCTGCACGGGGGGACACTGAAGCTTTCTTT CSAARGDTEAFF
TRBJ2-1 - TRBV6-6 - TGTGCCAGCAGTTACGCCTATGAGCAGTTCTTC CASSYAYEQFF
TRBJ1-1 - TRBV5-6 - TGTGCCAGCAGCCCGCCCGACGCGAGGGGAGCTTTCTTT CASSPPDARGAFF
TRBJ1-5 - TRBV4-3 - TGCGCCAGCAGCCAAGATGGGGGGAGTCAGCCCCAGCATTTT CASSQDGGSQPQHF
TRBJ1-1 - TRBV28 - TGTGCCAGCAGTTCAGTGCTGGGGTCGAGTGTCCCTGAAGCTTTCTTT CASSSVLGSSVPEAFF
TRBJ2-7 - TRBV4-3 - TGCGCCAGCAGCCAAGCGTTTCCGACCTACGAGCAGTACTTC CASSQAFPTYEQYF
TRBJ2-7 - TRBV20-1 - TGCAGTGCCAACCCGCTGGGGCAGGGAGACGAGCAGTACTTC CSANPLGQGDEQYF
TRBJ2-1 - TRBV20-1 - TGCAGTGCTAGAGCGGGGGTAGGCAATGAGCAGTTCTTC CSARAGVGNEQFF
TRBJ1-5 - TRBV13 - TGTGCCAGCAGGGCTCAGGGCAGCAATCAGCCCCAGCATTTT CASRAQGSNQPQHF
TRBJ2-7 - TRBV6-1 - TGTGCCAGCAGTCACAGGGATGGATACGAGCAGTACTTC CASSHRDGYEQYF
TRBJ2-1 - TRBV29-1 - TGCAGCGGCATCGGTGGCAGGGGAAATGAGCAGTTCTTC CSGIGGRGNEQFF
TRBJ2-5 - TRBV5-6 - TGTGCCAGCAGCTTTGAACAGCAAGAGACCCAGTACTTC CASSFEQQETQYF
TRBJ1-5 - TRBV19 - TGTGCCAGTAGCCCGACCCCCGTATGGGATAGCAATCAGCCCCAGCATTTT CASSPTPVWDSNQPQHF
TRBJ2-3 - TRBV5-1 - TGCGCCAGCAGCTTAGCGGTGACCGTGAGGGATACGCAGTATTTT CASSLAVTVRDTQYF
TRBJ2-7 - TRBV7-8 - TGTGCCAGCAGCTCTTTTTACAGGAGAAAGGAGCAGTACTTC CASSSFYRRKEQYF
TRBJ2-7 - TRBV9 TRBD1 TGTGCCAGCAGCGCGACAGGGGGGTTGCAGTACTTC CASSATGGLQYF
TRBJ2-4 - TRBV29-1 - TGCAGCGTTGAAGCCAGGGACATGGGCATTCAGTACTTC CSVEARDMGIQYF
TRBJ2-3 - TRBV7-2 - TGTGCCAGCAGCTTAGTAAGTGGTACAGGGTGGCCCACAGATACGCAGTATTTT CASSLVSGTGWPTDTQYF
TRBJ2-5 - TRBV7-9 TRBD1 TGTGCCAGCAGCCGTACCGGGACAGGGGAGGAGACCCAGTACTTC CASSRTGTGEETQYF
TRBJ1-5 - TRBV5-5 TRBD1 TGTGCCAGCAGCCTTACAGGGGCGGGCAATCAGCCCCAGCATTTT CASSLTGAGNQPQHF
TRBJ2-7 - TRBV3-1 TRBD2 TGTGCCAGCAGCCATGAGACTAGCGGGCGGGAAAGTAGGCTCGAGCAGTACTTC CASSHETSGRESRLEQYF
TRBJ2-6 - TRBV12-3/TRBV12-4 TRBD1 TGTGCCAGCAGTTCGGGACAGGGGGGTTCTGGGGCCAACGTCCTGACTTTC CASSSGQGGSGANVLTF
TRBJ1-2 - TRBV3-1 - TGTGCCAGCAGCCAAGATCTGACAGGCGTCGGCTATGGCTACACCTTC CASSQDLTGVGYGYTF
TRBJ2-1 - TRBV7-9 TRBD2 TGTGCCAGCAGCCCCCCACTAGCGGGAAGGGGAGATGAGCAGTTCTTC CASSPPLAGRGDEQFF
TRBJ2-7 few TRBV29-1 - TGCAGCGTAGTGGGGGCCGAGTACGAGCAGTACTTC CSVVGAEYEQYF
TRBJ2-2 - TRBV7-9 - TGTGCCAGCAGCTTATTAAGCAGCCTGAACACCGGGGAGCTGTTTTTT CASSLLSSLNTGELFF
TRBJ2-1 - TRBV4-2 TRBD2 TGTGCCAGCAGCCAACAGGGACTAGATGAGCAGTTCTTC CASSQQGLDEQFF
TRBJ1-1 - TRBV4-3 - TGCGCCAGCAGCCAAGGCTGGGAAACTGAAGCTTTCTTT CASSQGWETEAFF
TRBJ1-5 once TRBV20-1 TRBD1 TGCAGTGCCCAAGACAGGGACGGGGCATTTCGCAATCAGCCCCAGCATTTT CSAQDRDGAFRNQPQHF
TRBJ2-1 - TRBV9 - TGTGCCAGCAGCGTAGGGACTCTTCCATACAATGAGCAGTTCTTC CASSVGTLPYNEQFF
TRBJ1-1 - TRBV20-1 TRBD1 TGCAGTGCTAGGAACAGGGGCGGCACTGAAGCTTTCTTT CSARNRGGTEAFF
TRBJ2-2 - TRBV4-1 - TGCGCCAGCAGCCAATTCGATTTAGCTACCGGGGAGCTGTTTTTT CASSQFDLATGELFF
TRBJ2-1 - TRBV6-6 - TGTGCCAGCAGTTACGAGGCAGGGGCGTTCAATGAGCAGTTCTTC CASSYEAGAFNEQFF
TRBJ2-7 - TRBV7-2 - TGTGCCAGCAGCTTATTCTGGACCAGCTCCTACGAGCAGTACTTC CASSLFWTSSYEQYF
TRBJ2-7 - TRBV24-1 - TGTGCCACCAGTGAAACCGGCGGTATCCGCGAGCAGTACTTC CATSETGGIREQYF
TRBJ2-1 - TRBV19 - TGTGCCAGTAAGTTGCCAGGAGAGAGCAATGAGCAGTTCTTC CASKLPGESNEQFF
TRBJ1-2 - TRBV30 - TGTGCCTGGAGTGTACGGATAGGAGAAGGCTACACCTTC CAWSVRIGEGYTF
TRBJ2-5 - TRBV11-2 - TGTGCCAGCAGCTTAGGAGAAGGTTCTGAGACCCAGTACTTC CASSLGEGSETQYF
TRBJ2-6 once TRBV18 - TGTGCCAGCTCACCAGGGCCCCCTGGGGCCAACGTCCTGACTTTC CASSPGPPGANVLTF
TRBJ2-2 - TRBV30 TRBD1 TGTGCCTGGAGTGTGGCTAGGACAGGGATCGGGGAGCTGTTTTTT CAWSVARTGIGELFF